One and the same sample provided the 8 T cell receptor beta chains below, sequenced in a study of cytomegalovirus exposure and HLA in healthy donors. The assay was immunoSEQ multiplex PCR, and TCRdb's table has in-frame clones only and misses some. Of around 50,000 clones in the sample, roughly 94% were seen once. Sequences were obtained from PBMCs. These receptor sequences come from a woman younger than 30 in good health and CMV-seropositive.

CDR3: CASATRPGQGADTQYF. The CDR3 DNA sequence: TGTGCCAGCGCGACGAGACCGGGACAGGGGGCCGATACGCAGTATTTT. The rearrangement uses TRBV6-4 and TRBJ2-3; 12 bases align to TRBD1. V gave up 8 bases and J gave up 6 bases; unmatched junction bases: 12. This CDR3 is built from 16 residues. Germline CDR1 is MRHNA and CDR2 is SNTAGT.

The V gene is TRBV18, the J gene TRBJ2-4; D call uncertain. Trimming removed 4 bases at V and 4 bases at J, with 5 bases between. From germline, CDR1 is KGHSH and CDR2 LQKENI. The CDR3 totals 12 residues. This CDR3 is CASSLEKNIQYF. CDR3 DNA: TGTGCCAGCTCACTAGAGAAAAACATTCAGTACTTC.

CDR3 residues: CASSVTGTREQFF. CDR3 coding DNA: TGTGCCAGCAGCGTTACGGGAACACGAGAGCAGTTCTTC. The chain joins TRBV5-6 to TRBJ2-1; a weak D match, TRBD2 (5 bases). Trimming cost V 4 bases and J 10 bases, with 15 bases left between them. Germline V gives CDR1 SGHDT, CDR2 YYEEEE. The CDR3 covers 13 residues.

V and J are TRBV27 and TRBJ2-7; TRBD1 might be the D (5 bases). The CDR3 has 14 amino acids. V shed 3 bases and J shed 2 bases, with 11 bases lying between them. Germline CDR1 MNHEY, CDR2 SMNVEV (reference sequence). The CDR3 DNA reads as TGTGCCAGCAGTTTTAAGACAGTACCCTACGAGCAGTACTTC. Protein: CASSFKTVPYEQYF.

The DNA of the CDR3 is TGTGCCAGCTCTCGTGACGGGGGCAATCAGCCCCAGCATTTT. This sequence encodes CASSRDGGNQPQHF. This chain joins TRBV18 and TRBJ1-5; D uncertain. The length of the CDR3 is 14 residues. Germline V gene lookup returns CDR1 KGHSH and CDR2 LQKENI. With 6 bases removed from V and 2 bases from J, the gap between germline ends came to 11 bases.

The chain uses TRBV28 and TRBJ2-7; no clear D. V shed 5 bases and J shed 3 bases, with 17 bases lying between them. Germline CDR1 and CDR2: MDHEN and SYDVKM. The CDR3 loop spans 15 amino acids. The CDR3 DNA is TGTGCCAGCAGTCCCCCCCCCGTGGAGAGCTACGAGCAGTACTTC. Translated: CASSPPPVESYEQYF.

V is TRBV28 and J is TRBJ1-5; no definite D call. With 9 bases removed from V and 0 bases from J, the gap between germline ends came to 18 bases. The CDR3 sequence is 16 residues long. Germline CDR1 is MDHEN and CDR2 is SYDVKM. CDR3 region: CASEGVTFYSNQPQHF. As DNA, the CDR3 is TGTGCCAGTGAGGGAGTGACATTTTATAGCAATCAGCCCCAGCATTTT.

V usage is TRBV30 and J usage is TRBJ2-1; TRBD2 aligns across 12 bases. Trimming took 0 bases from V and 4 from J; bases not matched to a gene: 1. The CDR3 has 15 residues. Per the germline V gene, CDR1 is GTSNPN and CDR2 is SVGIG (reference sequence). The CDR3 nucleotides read TGTGCCTGGAGTGTCCTAGCGGGAGGGTACAATGAGCAGTTCTTC. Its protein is CAWSVLAGGYNEQFF.